The count of the clone carrying this T cell receptor beta chain is one. Generated by immunoSEQ multiplex PCR, the TCRdb table keeps only in-frame clones and is missing some. Counted here are about 1 million clones, about 77% occurring once; the ten biggest clones make up approximately 1.5%. This sample is part of a study of shared clonotypes between healthy human individuals. The sample taken for sequencing was memory CD4+ T cells sorted from blood. Subset noted: CD45RA-negative fraction. This TCR was recovered from a man aged 18 to 29 in good health.

CDR3 DNA sequence: TGTGCCAGCTCAACCGCCCGTAACACCGGGGAGCTGTTTTTT. Protein sequence: CASSTARNTGELFF. V is TRBV19 and J is TRBJ2-2; D remains unclear. The CDR3 is 14 residues long. Deletions cut 9 bases from V and 2 bases from J, with 13 bases between. Germline V gene data show CDR1 as LNHDA and CDR2 as SQIVND (reference sequence).